Listed below are T cell receptor beta chains from one sample, sequenced in a study of shared clonotypes between healthy human individuals. The data were produced by immunoSEQ multiplex PCR, yet TCRdb's version contains in-frame clones alone and is incomplete. This table holds about 2 million clones, approximately 95% found once. What was sequenced was naive CD8+ T cells sorted from blood. These receptors were taken from a man aged 18-30 years in good health. Each CDR3 is given with its conserved first and last residue. A D gene is named only where the DNA matches it firmly. Clone size appears in some rows only: once, few, many, or a class for an expanded clone.

. | TRBJ1-5 | . | TRBV5-1 | CAKSDGGGQPQHF | TGCGCCAAATCTGACGGCGGCGGTCAGCCCCAGCATTTT
. | TRBJ1-1 | . | TRBV6-5 | CASSYGKANTEAFF | TGTGCCAGCAGTTATGGCAAGGCGAACACTGAAGCTTTCTTT
. | TRBJ2-1 | . | TRBV10-3 | CAISEQLAPNEQFF | TGTGCCATCAGTGAGCAATTGGCCCCCAATGAGCAGTTCTTC
. | TRBJ2-7 | . | TRBV10-2 | CASSEGQGYEQYF | TGCGCCAGCAGTGAAGGGCAGGGCTACGAGCAGTACTTC
. | TRBJ2-7 | TRBD2 | TRBV2 | CASRGLAGGRSYEQYF | TGTGCCAGTAGGGGACTAGCGGGAGGGAGGTCCTACGAGCAGTACTTC
. | TRBJ2-5 | TRBD1 | TRBV6-5 | CASSRQGTETQYF | TGTGCCAGCAGCCGACAGGGGACGGAGACCCAGTACTTC
. | TRBJ2-7 | . | TRBV28 | CASSPLLGVSSYEQYF | TGTGCCAGCAGCCCCTTGTTGGGGGTAAGCTCCTACGAGCAGTACTTC
. | TRBJ1-1 | . | TRBV9 | CASSASGAGAEAFF | TGTGCCAGCAGCGCCTCCGGGGCGGGGGCTGAAGCTTTCTTT
. | TRBJ2-3 | TRBD2 | TRBV9 | CASSVDGGSTDTQYF | TGTGCCAGCAGCGTAGACGGCGGGAGTACAGATACGCAGTATTTT
. | TRBJ2-7 | . | TRBV5-5 | CASSVGTFFSYEQYF | TGTGCCAGCAGCGTCGGGACTTTTTTCTCCTACGAGCAGTACTTC
once | TRBJ2-1 | . | TRBV4-1 | CASSQELGGNEQFF | TGCGCCAGCAGCCAAGAGTTGGGGGGCAATGAGCAGTTCTTC
. | TRBJ2-5 | . | TRBV9 | CASSVVGTLGETQYF | TGTGCCAGCAGCGTAGTAGGAACCCTGGGAGAGACCCAGTACTTC
. | TRBJ2-3 | TRBD2 | TRBV19 | CASNPSGATDTQYF | TGTGCCAGTAACCCCAGCGGGGCCACAGATACGCAGTATTTT
. | TRBJ1-4 | . | TRBV2 | CASSEPAINEKLFF | TGTGCCAGCAGTGAGCCAGCGATCAATGAAAAACTGTTTTTT
. | TRBJ2-7 | . | TRBV11-1 | CASSLGTTGISYEQYF | TGTGCCAGCAGCTTAGGCACCACAGGGATCTCCTACGAGCAGTACTTC
. | TRBJ1-1 | . | TRBV9 | CASSVAPSGLNTEAFF | TGTGCCAGCAGCGTAGCCCCGTCGGGCCTGAACACTGAAGCTTTCTTT
. | TRBJ2-7 | TRBD1 | TRBV27 | CASSFSWGQVGYEQYF | TGTGCCAGCAGTTTTAGTTGGGGACAGGTGGGATACGAGCAGTACTTC
. | TRBJ2-5 | TRBD2 | TRBV7-2 | CASSLKLAGVQETQYF | TGTGCCAGCAGCTTAAAGCTAGCGGGAGTACAAGAGACCCAGTACTTC
. | TRBJ1-5 | . | TRBV28 | CASSFRQSNQPQHF | TGTGCCAGCAGTTTCAGACAGAGCAATCAGCCCCAGCATTTT
. | TRBJ1-1 | . | TRBV19 | CASSSPGSRNTEAFF | TGTGCCAGTAGTTCTCCCGGCAGCAGGAACACTGAAGCTTTCTTT
. | TRBJ2-7 | . | TRBV5-1 | CASSLWGYEQYF | TGCGCCAGCAGCTTGTGGGGTTACGAGCAGTACTTC
. | TRBJ2-5 | . | TRBV27 | CASSLNGAARETQYF | TGTGCCAGCAGTTTAAACGGGGCCGCGAGGGAGACCCAGTACTTC
. | TRBJ2-3 | TRBD2 | TRBV2 | CASSLTSGATDTQYF | TGTGCCAGCAGCCTGACTAGCGGAGCCACAGATACGCAGTATTTT
once | TRBJ1-4 | . | TRBV6-6 | CASTMAGNPTNEKLFF | TGTGCCAGCACCATGGCAGGAAACCCAACTAATGAAAAACTGTTTTTT
once | TRBJ2-2 | . | TRBV9 | CASSVVAGSGTGELFF | TGTGCCAGCAGCGTAGTAGCAGGGTCGGGAACCGGGGAGCTGTTTTTT
. | TRBJ1-2 | . | TRBV6-1 | CASMTGLGFHGYTF | TGTGCCAGCATGACGGGGTTGGGCTTTCATGGCTACACCTTC
. | TRBJ2-2 | . | TRBV28 | CASSLQGGTGELFF | TGTGCCAGCAGTTTGCAGGGGGGCACCGGGGAGCTGTTTTTT
. | TRBJ1-2 | . | TRBV28 | CASSDFKIGTGWDDGGGYTF | TGTGCCAGCAGCGATTTTAAAATTGGGACCGGTTGGGACGACGGTGGTGGCTACACCTTC
. | TRBJ2-7 | . | TRBV27 | CASSSAVSYEQYF | TGTGCCAGCAGTTCAGCGGTTTCCTACGAGCAGTACTTC
. | TRBJ2-7 | . | TRBV9 | CASSDYANGQEQYF | TGTGCCAGCAGCGACTACGCTAATGGACAGGAGCAGTACTTC
. | TRBJ1-5 | . | TRBV5-8 | CASSLLFHSNQPQHF | TGTGCCAGCAGCTTGCTCTTTCATAGCAATCAGCCCCAGCATTTT
. | TRBJ1-1 | . | TRBV2 | CASSGLGTEAFF | TGTGCCAGCAGTGGGTTGGGCACTGAAGCTTTCTTT
. | TRBJ2-2 | TRBD1 | TRBV7-8 | CASSLGGTGLGTGELFF | TGTGCCAGCAGCTTAGGTGGGACAGGGTTGGGCACCGGGGAGCTGTTTTTT
. | TRBJ1-6 | . | TRBV15 | CATSTRDNSPLHF | TGTGCCACCAGCACGCGGGACAATTCACCCCTCCACTTT
. | TRBJ2-1 | . | TRBV6-5 | CASSPTDNEQFF | TGTGCCAGCAGCCCTACAGACAATGAGCAGTTCTTC
. | TRBJ2-5 | TRBD2 | TRBV6-6 | CASSLLAGGPETQYF | TGTGCCAGCAGCCTCCTAGCGGGGGGGCCCGAGACCCAGTACTTC
. | TRBJ1-3 | . | TRBV7-6 | CASRDSSGNTIYF | TGTGCCAGCAGAGACAGCTCTGGAAACACCATATATTTT